Shown below are 19 T cell receptor beta chains from a single sample sequenced in a study of T cells expressing NK-cell markers. TCRdb re-called the 5' RACE reads and shows each CDR3 protein once, DNA omitted. This table holds about 440,000 distinct CDR3 sequences. The specimen sequenced was blood T cells: a sorted CD56 or NKG2C T cell subset, CD4+ or CD8+ T cells, or bulk PBMC T cells (not recorded which). These receptors all stem from a woman between 18 and 69 years old in good health.

V is TRBV6-2 or TRBV6-3 and J is TRBJ1-1; TCRdb designates TRBD1, a call that cannot be tested without DNA. The germline CDR1 and CDR2 sequences are MNHEY and SVGEGT. CDR3 size: 11 residues. The CDR3 sequence: CASSSPPRAFF.

The chain combines TRBV11-3 with TRBJ2-2; lacking DNA, the TRBD1 call made by TCRdb goes unchecked. This CDR3 has 15 residues. Germline V lookup: CDR1 SGHNT, CDR2 YENEEA. This CDR3 reads CASSLALGVTGELFF.

The chain combines TRBV20-1 with TRBJ2-5. Germline CDR1 is DFQATT and CDR2 is SNEGSKA (reference sequence). The CDR3 is made up of 15 amino acids. CDR3 sequence: CSARGSGFNQETQYF.

The V call is TRBV13, the J call TRBJ2-7; TCRdb gives TRBD1 as the D gene, but with no DNA this cannot be confirmed. From germline, CDR1 is PRHDT and CDR2 FYEKMQ (reference sequence). The CDR3 extends over 13 amino acids. The CDR3: CASSVGQDPEQYF. Combining the CDR3 with reference TRBV13 and TRBJ2-7 gives the whole variable domain AAGVIQSPRHLIKEKRETATLKCYPIPRHDTVYWYQQGPGQDPQFLISFYEKMQSDKGSIPDRFSAQQFSDYHSELNMSSLELGDSALYFCASSVGQDPEQYFGPGTRLTVT.

The genes are TRBV11-2 and TRBJ1-2; checking the TCRdb D call of TRBD1 is not possible without DNA. The length of the CDR3 is 12 residues. The germline gives CDR1 SGHAT, CDR2 FQNNGV. This chain's CDR3 is CASSLNGAGYTF.

The V and J genes are TRBV12-3 or TRBV12-4 and TRBJ2-5; checking the TCRdb D call of TRBD1 is not possible without DNA. This CDR3 has 14 residues. The CDR3 sequence is CASSTQGVGETQYF.

The J gene is TRBJ1-2, the V gene TRBV7-2; TCRdb outputs TRBD1, but without DNA this stays unchecked. This CDR3 region has 14 residues. Germline CDR1 is SGHTA and CDR2 is FQGNSA. CDR3 sequence reads: CASTPPFDTYGYTF.

The chain couples TRBV7-2 to TRBJ2-7. The length of the CDR3 is 11 residues. Germline V CDR1 and CDR2: SGHTA, FQGNSA. CDR3 loop: CASSLESQQYF.

The chain links TRBV9 to TRBJ1-2; the D call from TCRdb, TRBD1, cannot be confirmed without DNA. CDR1 is SGDLS, CDR2 YYNGEE, per germline. This CDR3 region has 13 residues. CDR3 protein: CASSVGRDYGYTF.

The chain has TRBV6-5 and TRBJ1-2; the D call from TCRdb, TRBD1, cannot be confirmed without DNA. In germline, CDR1 is MNHEY, CDR2 SVGAGI. The CDR3 is 14 residues long. The CDR3 is CASSSTGVLYGYTF.

V gene TRBV29-1 combines with J gene TRBJ2-3; TCRdb returns TRBD2, unconfirmable since there is no DNA. The CDR3 contains 13 residues. CDR1 is SQVTM, CDR2 ANQGSEA, per germline. Here the CDR3 reads CSVGGRVTDTQYF.

CDR3 region: CASSPTPGLTNSPLHF. This rearrangement joins TRBV9 to TRBJ1-6. Germline CDR1 is SGDLS and CDR2 is YYNGEE. The CDR3 is made up of 16 amino acids.

The chain carries TRBV19 and TRBJ2-1. The CDR3 runs to 11 residues. The germline gives CDR1 LNHDA, CDR2 SQIVND (reference sequence). CDR3 amino acids: CASSIAHEQFF.

V is TRBV14 and J is TRBJ2-1; TCRdb calls TRBD2, which cannot be checked without DNA. The CDR3 extends over 15 amino acids. Germline V lookup: CDR1 SGHDN, CDR2 FVKESK. The CDR3 loop reads CASSLGLAPLGEQFF. The full variable domain, completed using reference TRBV14 and TRBJ2-1, is EAGVTQFPSHSVIEKGQTVTLRCDPISGHDNLYWYRRVMGKEIKFLLHFVKESKQDESGMPNNRFLAERTGGTYSTLKVQPAELEDSGVYFCASSLGLAPLGEQFFGPGTRLTVL.

The rearrangement joins TRBV7-2 to TRBJ2-1; the TCRdb D gene call, TRBD2, has no DNA to confirm it. The CDR3 sequence is 14 residues long. CDR1 and CDR2 from the germline V gene are SGHTA and FQGNSA. The CDR3 spells CASRDSGRSNEQFF. The whole variable domain, filled in from reference TRBV7-2 and TRBJ2-1, reads GAGVSQSPSNKVTEKGKDVELRCDPISGHTALYWYRQSLGQGLEFLIYFQGNSAPDKSGLPSDRFSAERTGGSVSTLTIQRTQQEDSAVYLCASRDSGRSNEQFFGPGTRLTVL.

V and J are TRBV30 and TRBJ1-1; the TRBD1 assignment by TCRdb is unverifiable without DNA. The CDR3 sequence is 14 residues long. Germline CDR1 reads GTSNPN; CDR2 reads SVGIG (reference sequence). The CDR3 spells CAWRRGAMNTEAFF.

The chain is built from TRBV10-3 and TRBJ2-1; absent DNA, TCRdb's TRBD2 call cannot be checked. There are 15 residues in the CDR3. Germline CDR1 reads ENHRY; CDR2 reads SYGVKD. CDR3 region: CAISGLAGGLDEQFF.

The chain uses TRBV20-1 and TRBJ2-7; TCRdb gives TRBD2 as the D gene, but with no DNA this cannot be confirmed. This CDR3 is built from 15 residues. Germline CDR1 is DFQATT and CDR2 is SNEGSKA (reference sequence). The CDR3 spells CSAGSTSGKTYEQYF.

The J gene is TRBJ2-2, the V gene TRBV20-1; TCRdb calls TRBD1, which cannot be checked without DNA. The V gene's germline CDR1 is DFQATT and CDR2 SNEGSKA (reference sequence). This CDR3 region has 15 residues. The CDR3 sequence: CSAREQGGNTGELFF.